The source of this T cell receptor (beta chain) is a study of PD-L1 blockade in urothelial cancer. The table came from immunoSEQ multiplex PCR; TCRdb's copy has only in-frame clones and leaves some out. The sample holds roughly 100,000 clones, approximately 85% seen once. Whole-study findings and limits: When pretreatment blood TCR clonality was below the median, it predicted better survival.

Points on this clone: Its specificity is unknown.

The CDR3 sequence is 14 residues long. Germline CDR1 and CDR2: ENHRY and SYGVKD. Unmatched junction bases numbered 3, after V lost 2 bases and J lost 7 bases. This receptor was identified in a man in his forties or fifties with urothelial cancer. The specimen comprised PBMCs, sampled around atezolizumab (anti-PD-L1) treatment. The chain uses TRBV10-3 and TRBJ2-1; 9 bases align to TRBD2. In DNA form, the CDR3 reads TGTGCCATCAGTGAGAGTCTAGCGGGAAATGAGCAGTTCTTC. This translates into CAISESLAGNEQFF.